This T cell receptor beta chain emerged from a study of blood T cell repertoires in COVID-19. Study-level information: Spain, Italy and the United States supplied samples that represented acute and convalescent COVID-19.

Profiled with immunoSEQ multiplex PCR; TCRdb holds only in-frame clones, not every one. Of about 100,000 clones in the sample, about 86% were seen once. CDR1 is SGHTA and CDR2 is FQGTGA in the germline V gene. V was clipped by 5 bases and J by 9 bases; unmatched bases: 9. The CDR3 contains 15 residues. The source of this sequence is a man older than 75 with acute or convalescent COVID-19. Sample: peripheral blood. The V and J genes are TRBV7-3 and TRBJ2-1; 11 nucleotides agree with TRBD2. The DNA for the CDR3 is TGTGCCAGCAGCCCGACTAGCGGGACGCACGGTGAGCAGTTCTTC. Translated: CASSPTSGTHGEQFF.